One and the same sample provided the 10 T cell receptor beta chains below, sequenced in a study of T cells in Graves' hyperthyroidism and ophthalmopathy. Template material for amplifying TCR beta CDR3 regions consisted of RNA transcripts. In the first-round RT-PCR of the TCR CDR3, the HTBI primer set was used. TCRdb redid the calling of the multiplex PCR reads with MiXCR, one entry per CDR3 protein. The table shows about 210,000 distinct CDR3 sequences, with 15% to 20% occurring only once. The specimen was blood. Receptors were obtained from a man between 45 and 60 years old with Graves' hyperthyroidism.

At least ten counts were recorded for this clonotype. V usage is TRBV9 and J usage is TRBJ2-3, with D possibly being TRBD2 (5 bases). The CDR3 is made up of 14 amino acids. Germline V lookup: CDR1 SGDLS, CDR2 YYNGEE. With 3 bases removed from V and 0 bases from J, the gap between germline ends came to 8 bases. CDR3 residues: CASSAERSTDTQYF. CDR3 nucleotides: TGTGCCAGCAGCGCAGAGCGGAGCACAGATACGCAGTATTTT.

The genes are TRBV12-3 or TRBV12-4 and TRBJ1-4, with unresolved D. V dropped 7 bases and J dropped 4 bases, with 10 bases sitting between them. The CDR3 sequence is 13 residues long. The CDR3 nucleotides read TGTGCCAGCACCCTAAGGGTTAATGAAAAACTGTTTTTT. Translating gives CASTLRVNEKLFF.

There are many counts of this clonotype. The chain carries TRBV6-4 and TRBJ1-6, with D hard to call. With 2 bases removed from V and 5 bases from J, the gap between germline ends came to 4 bases. The CDR3 totals 13 residues. The germline V gene encodes CDR1 MRHNA and CDR2 SNTAGT. The CDR3 DNA is TGTGCCAGCAGTGACAGGGATAATTCACCCCTCCACTTT. Its protein is CASSDRDNSPLHF.

The genes are TRBV6-5 and TRBJ1-4; 9 bases align to TRBD1. With V trimmed by 2 bases and J by 6 bases, 19 bases remained unmatched. This CDR3 has 20 amino acids. Germline V gene lookup returns CDR1 MNHEY and CDR2 SVGAGI. As DNA, the CDR3 is TGTGCCAGCAGTTACAGGAGACCAGTCCCGGGACAGGGACGGGATGAAAAACTGTTTTTT. This codes for CASSYRRPVPGQGRDEKLFF.

This clonotype was seen at least ten times. The V gene is TRBV27, the J gene TRBJ1-5; 7 bases are shared with TRBD1. Per the germline V gene, CDR1 is MNHEY and CDR2 is SMNVEV (reference sequence). This CDR3 spans 13 amino acids. Germline trimming cut 6 bases from V and 6 bases from J; bases unmatched to any gene: 5. The CDR3 loop reads CASSPDRSQPQHF. The CDR3 DNA follows: TGTGCCAGCAGCCCGGACAGGTCTCAGCCCCAGCATTTT.

The V and J genes are TRBV6-2 or TRBV6-3 and TRBJ1-4, with D unclear. CDR3 length: 13 amino acids. Between the trimmed V and J ends, which lost 5 bases and 8 bases, there was a span of 12 bases. The germline gives CDR1 MNHEY, CDR2 SVGEGT. For the CDR3, the DNA is TGTGCCAGCAGTCGACCAGGCGGGGAAAAACTGTTTTTT. It codes for CASSRPGGEKLFF.

This clonotype occurred many times. The rearrangement uses TRBV6-2 or TRBV6-3 and TRBJ1-1; D is undetermined. The CDR3 extends over 13 amino acids. The V gene's germline CDR1 is MNHEY and CDR2 SVGEGT. With 7 bases removed from V and 3 bases from J, the gap between germline ends came to 12 bases. CDR3 region: CASTYTGDTEAFF. The CDR3 DNA is TGTGCCAGCACCTACACCGGGGACACTGAAGCTTTCTTT.

Many counts were recorded for this clonotype. V usage is TRBV11-2 and J usage is TRBJ2-7; D remains ambiguous. The germline V and J ends were trimmed by 4 bases and 6 bases, with 13 bases remaining between them. This CDR3 has 13 amino acids. Germline CDR1 SGHAT, CDR2 FQNNGV. CDR3 DNA sequence: TGTGCCAGCAGCTCGTCTGTCGCCGGCGAGCAGTACTTC. It codes for CASSSSVAGEQYF.

This rearrangement joins TRBV7-2 to TRBJ2-2, with TRBD2 identical over 8 bases. Germline V CDR1 and CDR2: SGHTA, FQGNSA. The CDR3 totals 16 residues. J was trimmed by 3 bases and V by 3 bases; bases with no gene match: 6. The chain's CDR3 is CASSFLAGFDTGELFF. The CDR3 DNA follows: TGTGCCAGCAGCTTTCTAGCGGGCTTTGACACCGGGGAGCTGTTTTTT.

This clonotype was seen more than once but under ten times. V and J are TRBV10-3 and TRBJ2-7; the match to TRBD2 covers 16 bases. Losses at the gene ends were 3 bases for V and 1 base for J; bases not matched to a gene: 3. This CDR3 comprises 17 residues. CDR1 ENHRY and CDR2 SYGVKD come from the germline V gene. The CDR3 loop is CAISDPGLAGGSYEQYF. DNA for the CDR3: TGTGCCATCAGTGATCCGGGACTAGCGGGAGGGTCCTACGAGCAGTACTTC.